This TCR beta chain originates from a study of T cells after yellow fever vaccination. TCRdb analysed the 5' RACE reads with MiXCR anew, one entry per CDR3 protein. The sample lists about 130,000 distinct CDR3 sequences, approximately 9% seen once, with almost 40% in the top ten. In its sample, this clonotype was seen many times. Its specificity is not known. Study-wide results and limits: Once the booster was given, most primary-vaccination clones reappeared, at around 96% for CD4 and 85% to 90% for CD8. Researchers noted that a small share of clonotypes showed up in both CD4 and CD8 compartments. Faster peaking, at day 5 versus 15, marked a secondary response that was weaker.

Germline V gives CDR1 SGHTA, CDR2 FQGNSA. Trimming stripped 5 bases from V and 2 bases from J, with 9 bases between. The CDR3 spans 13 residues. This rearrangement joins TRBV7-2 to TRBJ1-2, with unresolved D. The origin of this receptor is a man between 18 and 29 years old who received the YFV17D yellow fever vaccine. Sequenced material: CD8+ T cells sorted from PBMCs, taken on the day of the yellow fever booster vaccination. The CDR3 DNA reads TGTGCCAGCAGCCCAGACACGAACTATGGCTACACCTTC. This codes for CASSPDTNYGYTF.